Listed below are T cell receptor beta chains from one sample, sequenced in a study of T cells in Graves' hyperthyroidism and ophthalmopathy. Using its own MiXCR run on the multiplex PCR reads, TCRdb lists one record per CDR3 protein. The sample gives around 340,000 distinct CDR3 sequences, about 15% of which show up once; 20% to 25% is in the top ten. The sample taken for sequencing was blood. Receptor source: a woman aged 25 to 39 with Graves' hyperthyroidism. CDR3s include the opening cysteine and the closing phenylalanine or tryptophan. The D gene is left open where the match is weak. Not every row has a clone size; where given, it reads once, few, many or a size class.

>few|TRBJ2-2|TRBD1|TRBV7-3
TGTGCCAGCAGCCCCACAGGGGGAGGCCTGGCCGGGGAGCTGTTTTTT
CASSPTGGGLAGELFF
>many|TRBJ2-2|-|TRBV2
TGTGCCAGCAGTACCTCAGATTGGACCGGGGAGCTGTTTTTT
CASSTSDWTGELFF
>many|TRBJ1-4|-|TRBV15
TGTGCCACCAGCAGATCACAAACCGCCGAAAAACTGTTTTTT
CATSRSQTAEKLFF
>-|TRBJ2-2|TRBD2|TRBV19
TGTGCCAGTAGTCCATTTCAACTAGCGGCCACCGGGGAGCTGTTTTTT
CASSPFQLAATGELFF
>many|TRBJ1-6|-|TRBV12-3/TRBV12-4
TGTGCCAGCAGATCCGGGTCACCTGGGAATTCACCCCTCCACTTT
CASRSGSPGNSPLHF
>many|TRBJ2-7|TRBD1|TRBV20-1
TGCAGTGCTAGAACCCTGGACAGGGGGTTAAACGAGCAGTACTTC
CSARTLDRGLNEQYF
>few|TRBJ2-1|-|TRBV20-1
TGCAGTGCTAGAGAACGTCATACTCCCCCCCCCGTGTGGATCTTCTGGGAGCAGTTCTTC
CSARERHTPPPVWIFWEQFF
>many|TRBJ1-2|-|TRBV6-1
TGTGCCAGCCGGGGAGGGATTGGCTACACCTTC
CASRGGIGYTF
>few|TRBJ2-7|-|TRBV29-1
TGCAGCGTGGGCCAATGGACCGACTCCTACGAGCAGTACTTC
CSVGQWTDSYEQYF
>-|TRBJ2-7|-|TRBV6-1
TGTGCCAGCAACGTACTCGGGGCCGACGAGCAGTACTTC
CASNVLGADEQYF
>few|TRBJ2-1|-|TRBV4-2
TGTGCCAGCGCGCCGCAGACCACGGGGACATACAATGAGCAGTTCTTC
CASAPQTTGTYNEQFF
>many|TRBJ2-7|-|TRBV29-1
TGCAGCGGAGCCCTTAAACAGGGAACCGAGCAGTACTTC
CSGALKQGTEQYF
>few|TRBJ2-7|-|TRBV4-1
TGCGCCAGCAGCCGTAGACTAGTTGGCGAGCAGTACTTC
CASSRRLVGEQYF
>-|TRBJ2-1|TRBD1|TRBV29-1
TGCAGCGTTGCCGGGACAGGGTCATACAATGAGCAGTTCTTC
CSVAGTGSYNEQFF
>many|TRBJ2-3|TRBD1|TRBV5-6
TGTGCCAGCAGCTACCCGGACAGGGGGGTCACAGATACGCAGTATTTT
CASSYPDRGVTDTQYF
>many|TRBJ2-6|-|TRBV12-3/TRBV12-4
TGTGCCAGCAGTTTGGTCGGGGGCGCTGGGGCCAACGTCCTGACTTTC
CASSLVGGAGANVLTF
>-|TRBJ1-1|-|TRBV28
TGTGCCAGCAGTTTAGCAGAGTACACGAACACTGAAGCTTTCTTT
CASSLAEYTNTEAFF
>-|TRBJ2-1|TRBD2|TRBV19
TGTGCCAGTAGGGACCCTAGCGGGACTAATGAGCAGTTCTTC
CASRDPSGTNEQFF
>many|TRBJ2-4|-|TRBV7-2
TGTGCCAGCAGCTCAAATAAGAACGCTGGAAACATTCAGTACTTC
CASSSNKNAGNIQYF
>few|TRBJ2-5|-|TRBV20-1
TGCAGTGCCGGAGTTTGGGGTCAACAAGAGACCCAGTACTTC
CSAGVWGQQETQYF
>-|TRBJ2-3|-|TRBV28
TGTGCCAGCAGCCCTGCTTCTTGGGGGAGCACAGATACGCAGTATTTT
CASSPASWGSTDTQYF
>many|TRBJ1-1|-|TRBV7-8
TGTGCCAGCAGCTACGGAGGGGCAGCGTACGGCACTGAAGCTTTCTTT
CASSYGGAAYGTEAFF
>once|TRBJ2-1|TRBD2|TRBV6-5
TGTGCCAGCAGTTACTCACGGGAGGGGGATGAGCGGTTCTTC
CASSYSREGDERFF